This record concerns one T cell receptor (beta chain) sequence. In the study's own analysis: Reference gene primer amplification gave nucleated cell count estimates. Repertoires were generated with immunoSEQ multiplex PCR, while TCRdb's copy carries only in-frame clones and drops some. The V and J calls and clone size come from that table; D and trimming were worked out from the DNA. The table records 380,000 or so clones, approximately 90% of them present only once. This entry comes from a study of blood T cell repertoires in COVID-19. Overall study: The cDNA or gDNA used as material had been derived from T cells, B-cell-depleted T cells, or PBMCs.

The germline gives CDR1 SGHRS, CDR2 YFSETQ. V gave up 0 bases and J gave up 3 bases, with 9 bases separating them. This CDR3 is 14 amino acids long. In assigning cohorts, the study relied on participant-reported clinical history. Source material: PBMCs or T cells enriched from blood (not recorded which). The rearrangement joins TRBV5-1 to TRBJ2-5, with a possible D match to TRBD1 (6 bases). The receptor's source is a woman aged 25 to 39 with acute COVID-19. The chain's CDR3 is CASSLAQGKETQYF. The CDR3 DNA follows: TGCGCCAGCAGCTTGGCCCAGGGGAAAGAGACCCAGTACTTC.